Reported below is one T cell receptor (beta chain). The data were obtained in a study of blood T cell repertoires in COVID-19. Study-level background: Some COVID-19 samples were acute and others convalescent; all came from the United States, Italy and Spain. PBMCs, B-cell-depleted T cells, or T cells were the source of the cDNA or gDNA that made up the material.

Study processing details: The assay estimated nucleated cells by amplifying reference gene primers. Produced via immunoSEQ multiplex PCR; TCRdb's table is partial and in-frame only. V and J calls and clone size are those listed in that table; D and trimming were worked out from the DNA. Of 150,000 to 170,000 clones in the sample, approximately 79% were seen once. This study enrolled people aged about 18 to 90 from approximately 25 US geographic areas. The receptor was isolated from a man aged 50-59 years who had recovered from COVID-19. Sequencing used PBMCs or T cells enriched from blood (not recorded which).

CDR3 DNA: TGTGCCAGCACCGCGTCACAGGGCCTGAGTGGCTACACCTTC. The encoded protein is CASTASQGLSGYTF. J is TRBJ1-2 and V is TRBV2, with a tentative D call TRBD1 (6 bases). CDR3 length: 14 residues. Germline assignment: CDR1 SNHLY and CDR2 FYNNEI. Trimming shortened V by 7 bases and J by 7 bases, and 19 bases separated the two germline ends.